This T cell receptor beta chain was retrieved from a study of cytomegalovirus exposure and HLA in healthy donors. Across the study: When over 300 donors were genotyped, roughly 78% of them were found to fall in the Caucasian-associated ancestry cluster.

A word on this clone: The antigen is not known.

13 Jbeta primers and 60 Vbeta primers were used for the PCR. Sequenced by immunoSEQ multiplex PCR; TCRdb stores in-frame clones only, minus some. This table holds 130,000 to 150,000 clones, roughly three quarters found once. Trimming left V 0 bases short and J 2 bases short, with 4 bases between. This CDR3 contains 13 residues. The germline V gene has CDR1 MNHNS and CDR2 SASEGT. Study-level results: Looking again later, the authors saw that most CMV-associated TCR beta chains seemed HLA-restricted. A later analysis reportedly found fewer N-insertions in an Asian-associated ancestry cluster than the roughly 670-donor mean. A link between a missense DCLRE1C variant and TCR beta V- and J-gene trimming emerged from a later analysis.

The clonotype comes from a woman in her thirties or forties in good health and CMV-seropositive. This chain joins TRBV6-1 and TRBJ2-5, with D hard to call. Sequenced material: PBMCs. The DNA of the CDR3 is TGTGCCAGCAGTGAAGCGGCTCAAGAGACCCAGTACTTC. This gives the protein CASSEAAQETQYF.